This TCR beta chain was retrieved from a study of neurological immune-mediated disorders. General study points: The study found no CDR3 amino acid sequences shared by expanded clones across subjects, suggesting private repertoires in all groups. HTLV-1-associated myelopathy had the most TCR clonal expansion, and multiple sclerosis had the least, less than healthy controls.

The table lists this clonotype with many counts. Antigen unknown. This CDR3 is built from 13 residues. CDR1 and CDR2 (germline): SEHNR, FQNEAQ (reference sequence). V lost 8 bases and J lost 8; bases outside the gene matches: 11. The cDNA was synthesized by 5'RACE incorporating 10-nucleotide random UMIs. Sequencing runs each generated in excess of 190 million TCR-beta sequences derived from 15-18 subjects. TCRdb itself ran the 5' RACE reads through MiXCR, one entry per CDR3 protein. The sample has 45,000 to 65,000 distinct CDR3 sequences, about 4% seen once. This TCR was sampled from a man in his fifties with multiple sclerosis. The chain recombines TRBV7-9 with TRBJ1-1, with 7 bases fitting TRBD1. The sequenced sample was PBMCs. CDR3 loop: CASLPPGDREAFF. In DNA, the CDR3 is TGTGCCAGCTTACCCCCCGGGGACAGAGAAGCTTTCTTT.